The present TCR beta chain was sequenced within a study of identifying expanded T cells in peripheral blood. Method: immunoSEQ multiplex PCR; TCRdb's copy keeps in-frame clones and lacks some. The sample has 100,000 to 150,000 clones, roughly 84% seen once. This clone was found a few times. Its antigen is not identified. During the collection period, no donor immune events like infections were recorded. Study results and limitations: About 1.2 clones differed between technical replicates, versus roughly 16 and 20 over time.

In germline, CDR1 is SGHDT, CDR2 YYEEEE. V was shortened by 0 bases and J by 7 bases, with 14 bases between the two germline ends. The CDR3 loop spans 15 amino acids. The chain employs TRBV5-6 and TRBJ2-1; D unresolved. The source material was blood. This clonotype originated in a person between 18 and 69 years old in good health. CDR3 in amino acids: CASSLGPSVLNEQFF. CDR3 nucleotide sequence: TGTGCCAGCAGCTTGGGACCTTCAGTTCTAAATGAGCAGTTCTTC.